This T cell receptor beta chain was captured by sequencing in a study of T-cell reconstitution after alpha-beta-depleted transplantation in children. Broader study findings: Several hundred rapidly expanded clones from non-depleted graft cells reportedly supplied alpha-beta T cells about two months post-transplant. Counts and diversity of T cells one year after transplant came mostly from newly produced T cells. Some patients' high day-60 TCRbeta diversity was traced to surviving recipient T cells and thymic progenitors.

The CDR3 extends over 15 amino acids. CDR1 is MNHEY, CDR2 SVGAGI, per germline. V lost 4 bases, J lost 1 base, and 5 bases stayed unmatched. As regards this clonotype: Its matching antigen is unknown.

A TCRbeta library incorporating unique molecular identifiers was prepared. TCRdb independently ran MiXCR on the PCR reads; one entry per CDR3 protein. The data show approximately 500,000 distinct CDR3 sequences, roughly a tenth seen once. The material sequenced was PBMCs, taken before TCRalphabeta/CD19-depleted stem cell transplant. The origin of this receptor is a child aged 2 to 10 with inherited bone marrow failure, due to receive a stem cell transplant. J is TRBJ1-1 and V is TRBV6-5; 8 nucleotides agree with TRBD1. The DNA of the CDR3 is TGTGCCAGCAGTTTCGACAGGGGAGGGAACACTGAAGCTTTCTTT. Its protein is CASSFDRGGNTEAFF.